The clone carrying this T cell receptor beta chain occurred many times. Its antigen remains unidentified. Quantitative molecular-barcoded 5'-RACE generated the TCR beta libraries. TCRdb independently ran MiXCR on the 5' RACE reads; one entry per CDR3 protein. The sample yields a few hundred thousand distinct CDR3 sequences, around 10% seen once. These data are taken from a study of CD8 T cells in ankylosing spondylitis. Study outcomes and limitations: Clones linked with disease were CD8+ and fairly uncommon in the peripheral blood. Prior literature has documented some motif variants in synovial fluid and blood from reactive arthritis. Significantly higher representation of disease-linked clones was reported for matched ankylosing spondylitis synovial fluid.

Trimming shortened V by 1 base and J by 2 bases, and 12 bases separated the two germline ends. Germline CDR1 and CDR2: MGHDK and SYGVNS. The CDR3 length is 15 residues. The chain links TRBV25-1 to TRBJ2-7, with TRBD1 as a possible D gene (6 bases). Sequenced input: blood, either unsorted or a sorted T cell fraction (not recorded which). The receptor comes from a female donor with ankylosing spondylitis or in good health (not recorded which). Here the CDR3 DNA reads TGTGCCAGCAGTGAATGGGGGCAGGCGACCTACGAGCAGTACTTC. It translates to CASSEWGQATYEQYF.